This T cell receptor (beta chain) was identified in a study of PD-L1 blockade in urothelial cancer. Here immunoSEQ multiplex PCR was the method, and the copy in TCRdb shows in-frame clones only, minus some. This sample carries 55,000 to 75,000 clones, approximately 78% of them seen once, and the ten largest clones take over 1.5%. As for time point: pretreatment peripheral blood. This clonotype originated in a man aged 70 or older with urothelial cancer. This specimen was PBMCs, taken around atezolizumab (anti-PD-L1) treatment.

The CDR3 spells CASSDNSGSSSDTQYF. The CDR3 DNA sequence: TGTGCCAGCAGCGACAATAGCGGGAGCAGTTCAGATACGCAGTATTTT. The chain carries TRBV9 and TRBJ2-3; TRBD2 matches 9 bases. The CDR3 is 16 residues long. V shed 3 bases, J shed 4 bases, and the junction held 9 bases outside the gene matches. CDR1 and CDR2 (germline): SGDLS, YYNGEE.